This T cell receptor (beta chain) was captured by sequencing in a study of T cell responses to AZD1222 COVID-19 vaccine. As for the study in general: Pooling was applied to second doses at about 4 or about 12 weeks. Study results and caveats: The peak T cell response came first, and repertoires were sampled only after it. Baseline seropositivity characterized only a handful of AZD1222 recipients.

Germline CDR1 reads SGHTS; CDR2 reads YDEGEE. The CDR3 consists of 17 residues. V gave up 5 bases and J gave up 5 bases; unmatched junction bases: 10. Repertoires were generated with immunoSEQ multiplex PCR, while TCRdb's copy carries only in-frame clones and drops some. The sample lists around 130,000 clones, 70% to 90% seen once, with less than 15% in the top ten. On this clone itself: Its target is not known.

This sequence joins TRBV5-8 and TRBJ2-3; 14 bases are a match to TRBD2. The sample in question was peripheral blood, obtained on day 0 of AZD1222 vaccination. The origin of this receptor is an adult in good health. CDR3 residues: CASSFTGTSGGRDTQYF. The CDR3 DNA reads as TGTGCCAGCAGTTTCACCGGGACTAGCGGGGGCCGAGATACGCAGTATTTT.